Listed below are T cell receptor beta chains from one sample, sequenced in a study of early T cells in non-severe SARS-CoV-2 infection. Via MiXCR, TCRdb re-called the 5' RACE reads, giving one row per CDR3 protein. The repertoire consists of 50,000 or so distinct CDR3 sequences, with about an eighth occurring once and the leading ten covering 9.1%. Specimen: whole blood. These receptors were obtained from an adult who was a healthcare worker with PCR-confirmed SARS-CoV-2 infection or an uninfected control (not recorded which). Both conserved end residues are part of each CDR3. A D gene is named only where the DNA matches it firmly. A clone size is listed for some rows: how often the clone was seen (once, few, many), or a class if it is expanded.

V gene	clone size	J gene	D gene	CDR3 protein	CDR3 DNA
TRBV13	many	TRBJ1-6	.	CASSLRGNSPLHF	TGTGCCAGCAGCTTAAGAGGTAATTCACCCCTCCACTTT
TRBV7-2	many	TRBJ2-7	.	CASSFRTSRWYYEQYF	TGTGCCAGCAGCTTTCGGACGAGCCGGTGGTATTACGAGCAGTACTTC
TRBV2	few	TRBJ2-2	TRBD1	CASSSGGTTGELFF	TGTGCCAGCAGTTCAGGGGGAACCACCGGGGAGCTGTTTTTT
TRBV7-2	few	TRBJ1-2	.	CASSLTTYGYTF	TGTGCCAGCAGCTTAACCACCTATGGCTACACCTTC
TRBV9	few	TRBJ2-1	.	CASSFPGRDEQFF	TGTGCCAGCAGCTTTCCGGGCCGGGATGAGCAGTTCTTC
TRBV4-2	few	TRBJ2-7	.	CASSQSLRGYEQYF	TGTGCCAGCAGCCAATCCCTAAGGGGCTACGAGCAGTACTTC
TRBV4-3	many	TRBJ2-7	.	CASSLGQQTYEQYF	TGCGCCAGCAGCTTAGGACAGCAGACCTACGAGCAGTACTTC
TRBV10-3	many	TRBJ1-5	.	CAISEGGTNQPQHF	TGTGCCATCAGTGAGGGGGGAACCAATCAGCCCCAGCATTTT
TRBV7-9	many	TRBJ1-1	.	CASSIGIEAFF	TGTGCCAGCAGCATCGGGATCGAAGCTTTCTTT
TRBV28	few	TRBJ1-2	TRBD1	CASSPDRVAYYGYTF	TGTGCCAGCAGTCCGGACAGGGTGGCTTACTATGGCTACACCTTC
TRBV7-6	.	TRBJ2-5	.	CASSLAPVETQYF	TGTGCCAGCAGCTTAGCCCCAGTGGAGACCCAGTACTTC
TRBV5-1	many	TRBJ1-1	.	CASSLRHPNSEAFF	TGCGCCAGCAGCTTGAGGCACCCGAACAGTGAAGCTTTCTTT
TRBV5-1	.	TRBJ1-2	.	CASSLALGGGGYTF	TGCGCCAGCAGCTTGGCCCTCGGGGGCGGTGGCTACACCTTC
TRBV11-3	many	TRBJ2-7	.	CASSLGKDSPVYEQYF	TGTGCCAGCAGCTTGGGGAAGGACTCCCCCGTCTACGAGCAGTACTTC
TRBV4-1	few	TRBJ1-3	.	CASSLPGYTIYF	TGCGCCAGCAGCCTACCAGGATACACCATATATTTT
TRBV29-1	.	TRBJ2-7	.	CSVEASYEQYF	TGCAGCGTTGAGGCTTCCTACGAGCAGTACTTC
TRBV5-1	.	TRBJ2-1	TRBD2	CASSPIAGGTYNEQFF	TGCGCCAGCAGCCCAATAGCGGGGGGCACCTACAATGAGCAGTTCTTC
TRBV7-9	.	TRBJ1-3	TRBD1	CASSLLTGHTGNTIYF	TGTGCCAGCAGCTTACTGACAGGGCACACTGGAAACACCATATATTTT
TRBV29-1	few	TRBJ1-1	TRBD1	CSVAPGQGFTEAFF	TGCAGCGTCGCACCGGGACAGGGGTTCACTGAAGCTTTCTTT
TRBV14	many	TRBJ2-7	.	CASSQVRGYEQYF	TGTGCCAGCAGCCAAGTGCGGGGCTACGAGCAGTACTTC
TRBV24-1	few	TRBJ2-1	TRBD2	CATSDPFSGRAYNEQFF	TGTGCCACCAGTGATCCTTTTAGCGGGAGGGCCTACAATGAGCAGTTCTTC
TRBV20-1	few	TRBJ2-7	.	CSAGDYEQYF	TGCAGTGCTGGGGACTACGAGCAGTACTTC
TRBV5-4	many	TRBJ2-7	.	CASSLSGRSEEQYF	TGTGCCAGCAGCTTGTCGGGGAGGTCCGAAGAGCAGTACTTC
TRBV29-1	many	TRBJ1-1	.	CSVRIRDLDTEAFF	TGCAGCGTTCGGATCCGGGACCTGGACACTGAAGCTTTCTTT
TRBV29-1	.	TRBJ2-3	.	CSVEGASRGTDTQYF	TGCAGCGTTGAAGGAGCATCGCGTGGGACAGATACGCAGTATTTT
TRBV7-9	many	TRBJ2-3	TRBD2	CASSLGASGDRTDTQYF	TGTGCCAGCAGCTTAGGGGCTAGCGGGGACCGCACAGATACGCAGTATTTT
TRBV6-1	many	TRBJ1-2	.	CASSPPNRVGAGISNGYTF	TGTGCCAGCAGCCCCCCTAATCGAGTGGGAGCGGGAATCTCCAATGGCTACACCTTC
TRBV5-6	.	TRBJ2-1	TRBD2	CASISGGLFSYNEQFF	TGTGCCAGCATTAGCGGGGGGCTTTTCTCCTACAATGAGCAGTTCTTC
TRBV9	few	TRBJ2-3	TRBD1	CASSVGDRGRTDTQYF	TGTGCCAGCAGCGTTGGGGACAGGGGGCGAACAGATACGCAGTATTTT
TRBV20-1	.	TRBJ2-5	TRBD1	CSARSGTGGETQYF	TGCAGTGCTAGAAGTGGGACAGGGGGCGAGACCCAGTACTTC
TRBV29-1	many	TRBJ2-7	.	CSVEVAGSYEQYF	TGCAGCGTTGAAGTGGCTGGGTCCTACGAGCAGTACTTC
TRBV9	many	TRBJ2-7	TRBD2	CASSVEPRGRVPYYEQYF	TGTGCCAGCAGCGTAGAACCCCGCGGGAGGGTTCCTTACTACGAGCAGTACTTC
TRBV7-7	few	TRBJ2-2	TRBD1	CATGDRRTTGELFF	TGTGCTACAGGGGACAGGCGCACTACCGGGGAGCTGTTTTTT
TRBV9	.	TRBJ2-3	.	CASSVTFGVGTQYF	TGTGCCAGCAGCGTAACATTCGGGGTGGGTACGCAGTATTTT
TRBV6-4	.	TRBJ2-1	TRBD2	CASSDLGGYNEQFF	TGTGCCAGCAGTGACTTGGGGGGGTACAATGAGCAGTTCTTC
TRBV28	many	TRBJ2-7	TRBD1	CASSPGTGVQQYF	TGTGCCAGCAGTCCCGGGACAGGGGTTCAGCAGTACTTC
TRBV15	few	TRBJ2-7	.	CATSRDRGRRLEQYF	TGTGCCACCAGCAGAGATCGTGGCAGGCGGTTAGAGCAGTACTTC
TRBV9	many	TRBJ1-2	TRBD1	CASSVQGELYGYTF	TGTGCCAGCAGCGTACAGGGGGAACTGTATGGCTACACCTTC
TRBV12-2	many	TRBJ2-3	.	CASRLSSSSGEFTDTQYF	TGTGCAAGTCGCTTATCAAGTTCCAGCGGGGAGTTCACAGATACGCAGTATTTT
TRBV12-3/TRBV12-4	many	TRBJ2-1	.	CASTSSGYYNEQFF	TGTGCCAGCACCTCTTCGGGATACTACAATGAGCAGTTCTTC
TRBV5-8	many	TRBJ1-2	.	CASSVSYESNYGYTF	TGTGCCAGCAGCGTCAGCTATGAATCAAACTATGGCTACACCTTC
TRBV11-3	.	TRBJ2-1	.	CASSLVDGNEQFF	TGTGCCAGCAGCTTAGTGGATGGGAATGAGCAGTTCTTC
TRBV27	many	TRBJ2-1	TRBD1	CASSPNPMGDSEQFF	TGTGCCAGCAGCCCTAATCCAATGGGGGACAGTGAGCAGTTCTTC
TRBV7-9	.	TRBJ2-3	.	CASSPGRGTQYF	TGTGCCAGCAGCCCCGGACGAGGTACGCAGTATTTT
TRBV20-1	.	TRBJ2-5	TRBD1	CSARVDRDKETQYF	TGCAGTGCTAGAGTGGACAGGGACAAAGAGACCCAGTACTTC
TRBV12-3/TRBV12-4	.	TRBJ1-2	.	CASSTRGGADYGYTF	TGTGCCAGCAGTACCCGAGGGGGGGCCGACTATGGCTACACCTTC
TRBV30	.	TRBJ2-4	.	CAYQHLAKNIQYF	TGTGCCTACCAGCACTTAGCCAAAAACATTCAGTACTTC
TRBV6-6	many	TRBJ2-7	TRBD1	CASKTDRGEQYF	TGTGCCAGTAAAACCGACAGGGGCGAGCAGTACTTC
TRBV4-1	few	TRBJ2-7	.	CASSQTWTEGLLEQYF	TGCGCCAGCAGCCAAACTTGGACAGAAGGGTTGCTCGAGCAGTACTTC